Listed below are T cell receptor beta chains from one sample, sequenced in a study of vaccination effects on CD4 cells after COVID-19. Measured with immunoSEQ multiplex PCR; TCRdb has only the in-frame clones, and not every one. The table has around 35,000 clones, 68% seen once. Their cognate antigens are unknown. The sample in question was CD4+ T cells from PBMCs cultured without peptide, obtained before COVID-19 vaccination. These TCRs come from a human donor who received a COVID-19 vaccine. Both conserved end residues are part of each CDR3. The D gene is left open where the match is weak. Size is omitted from some rows. Given values are once, few, many or a class for expanded clones.

NA,NA,TRBJ2-5,TRBV5-4,CASSLVPGEFQTQYF,TGTGCCAGCAGCTTGGTTCCGGGGGAGTTCCAGACCCAGTACTTC
TRBD1,NA,TRBJ1-4,TRBV27,CASRARGLIANEKLFF,TGTGCCAGCAGGGCCAGGGGGCTGATCGCTAATGAAAAACTGTTTTTT
NA,NA,TRBJ2-5,TRBV2,CASSVGVGGQETQYF,TGTGCCAGCAGTGTAGGGGTTGGCGGACAAGAGACCCAGTACTTC
NA,NA,TRBJ1-1,TRBV29-1,CSVEAEEDTEAFF,TGCAGCGTTGAAGCGGAGGAAGACACTGAAGCTTTCTTT
NA,NA,TRBJ1-5,TRBV5-4,CASSYTPGFDQPQHF,TGTGCCAGCAGCTACACTCCAGGGTTCGATCAGCCCCAGCATTTT
NA,NA,TRBJ1-4,TRBV6-5,CASSYRQGATNEKLFF,TGTGCCAGCAGTTATCGGCAGGGCGCAACTAATGAAAAACTGTTTTTT
NA,NA,TRBJ2-7,TRBV3-1/TRBV3-2,CASSQGEAGYEQYF,TGTGCCAGCAGCCAAGGGGAAGCGGGCTACGAGCAGTACTTC
NA,NA,TRBJ1-2,TRBV29-1,CSGRRPGWRDGYTF,TGCAGCGGCCGACGTCCGGGTTGGCGGGATGGCTACACCTTC
NA,NA,TRBJ1-1,TRBV6-5,CASSYRNTEAFF,TGTGCCAGCAGTTATCGGAACACTGAAGCTTTCTTT
NA,few,TRBJ1-3,TRBV9,CASEDGAGSGNTIYF,TGTGCCAGCGAAGATGGGGCTGGTTCGGGAAACACCATATATTTT
NA,NA,TRBJ1-3,TRBV4-1,CASSQETGFLLSGNTIYF,TGCGCCAGCAGCCAGGAAACGGGGTTCCTTCTATCCGGAAACACCATATATTTT
TRBD1,NA,TRBJ1-2,TRBV5-6,CASSLIGQDYGYTF,TGTGCCAGCAGCCTAATCGGACAGGATTATGGCTACACCTTC
TRBD1,NA,TRBJ2-7,TRBV5-1,CASSLVQGSYEQYF,TGCGCCAGCAGCTTAGTACAGGGGTCCTACGAGCAGTACTTC
TRBD1,NA,TRBJ2-1,TRBV12-5,CASGLVLGQRHNEQFF,TGTGCTAGTGGTTTGGTATTGGGACAGCGCCACAATGAGCAGTTCTTC
NA,few,TRBJ1-1,TRBV30,CAWSKPGARAEAFF,TGTGCCTGGAGTAAGCCGGGGGCTAGGGCTGAAGCTTTCTTT
NA,few,TRBJ2-1,TRBV4-2,CASSQAQGPFYNEQFF,TGTGCCAGCAGCCAAGCCCAAGGACCTTTCTACAATGAGCAGTTCTTC
NA,few,TRBJ1-2,TRBV5-1,CASSLDNYGYTF,TGCGCCAGCAGCTTGGACAACTATGGCTACACCTTC
NA,NA,TRBJ2-2,TRBV5-1,CASSFFGSGTGELFF,TGCGCCAGCAGCTTCTTCGGCTCCGGGACCGGGGAGCTGTTTTTT
NA,NA,TRBJ2-5,TRBV5-1,CASSQGARETQYF,TGCGCCAGCAGCCAAGGGGCGAGGGAGACCCAGTACTTC
NA,NA,TRBJ2-7,TRBV5-1,CASQGGVAGSRGEQYF,TGCGCCAGCCAGGGGGGAGTAGCGGGCTCGAGAGGGGAGCAGTACTTC
TRBD1,NA,TRBJ1-1,TRBV30,CAWNTGGPTEAFF,TGTGCCTGGAACACAGGGGGCCCAACTGAAGCTTTCTTT
NA,NA,TRBJ1-1,TRBV7-2,CASSPIARGSTEAFF,TGTGCCAGCAGCCCCATTGCCCGGGGAAGTACTGAAGCTTTCTTT
NA,NA,TRBJ2-5,TRBV7-8,CASSTYGRGQETQYF,TGTGCCAGCAGCACGTATGGCAGGGGCCAAGAGACCCAGTACTTC
NA,NA,TRBJ2-2,TRBV28,CASSLISGLNTGELFF,TGTGCCAGCAGTTTAATTAGCGGCTTGAACACCGGGGAGCTGTTTTTT
NA,NA,TRBJ2-7,TRBV5-1,CASSLAEANNHEQYF,TGCGCCAGCAGCTTGGCCGAGGCAAATAATCACGAGCAGTACTTC
NA,once,TRBJ1-1,TRBV5-5,CASSLSFQGEAFF,TGTGCCAGCAGCTTGTCGTTTCAGGGTGAAGCTTTCTTT
TRBD1,NA,TRBJ2-6,TRBV5-1,CASSLGTGGSLSGANVLTF,TGCGCCAGCAGCCTAGGGACAGGGGGGTCCCTCTCTGGGGCCAACGTCCTGACTTTC
NA,few,TRBJ1-4,TRBV5-1,CASSLGGQGREKLFF,TGCGCCAGCAGCTTGGGCGGACAAGGGCGCGAAAAACTGTTTTTT
TRBD1,NA,TRBJ1-2,TRBV6-5,CASRAGTGLNYGYTF,TGTGCCAGCAGGGCGGGGACAGGACTTAACTATGGCTACACCTTC
NA,NA,TRBJ2-5,TRBV5-1,CASSLASGQETQYF,TGCGCCAGCAGCTTGGCGTCAGGTCAGGAGACCCAGTACTTC
TRBD1,few,TRBJ1-5,TRBV5-5,CASSQMTGIGQPQHF,TGTGCCAGCAGCCAGATGACAGGGATCGGTCAGCCCCAGCATTTT
TRBD1,NA,TRBJ2-1,TRBV12-5,CASGLAPGQGANEQFF,TGTGCTAGTGGTTTGGCCCCGGGACAGGGGGCGAATGAGCAGTTCTTC
NA,NA,TRBJ2-7,TRBV7-7,CASSPRTGDEQYF,TGTGCCAGCAGCCCACGGACGGGGGACGAGCAGTACTTC
NA,NA,TRBJ1-5,TRBV7-8,CASRARGDNQPQHF,TGTGCCAGCAGGGCTAGGGGCGACAATCAGCCCCAGCATTTT
TRBD1,NA,TRBJ2-2,TRBV25-1,CASRGTGANTGELFF,TGTGCCAGCAGGGGGACAGGGGCGAACACCGGGGAGCTGTTTTTT
NA,medium-sized,TRBJ1-6,TRBV3-1/TRBV3-2,CASSQGLGLGSPLHF,TGTGCCAGCAGCCAAGGTTTAGGGCTCGGTTCACCCCTCCACTTT
NA,once,TRBJ1-2,TRBV12-3/TRBV12-4,CASTEGYGYTF,TGTGCCAGCACCGAGGGGTATGGCTACACCTTC